This entry is about one TCR beta chain. The germline gives CDR1 MDHEN, CDR2 SYDVKM. The CDR3 spans 14 residues. The germline V and J ends were trimmed by 10 bases and 2 bases, with 18 bases remaining between them. The RNA input was about 0.45 to 1 ug, and it was reverse transcribed with random hexamers. A multiplex approach, immunoSEQ multiplex PCR, amplified TCR beta CDR3 across 54 Vbeta and 13 Jbeta. MiXCR, run by TCRdb on the immunoSEQ multiplex PCR reads, gives a single entry per CDR3 protein. Found here are roughly 150,000 distinct CDR3 sequences, approximately 96% of them singletons; the top ten hold 0.084%. Sequencing of TCR beta drew on CD8+ and CD4+ T cells from blood. Susac syndrome patients met recently defined diagnostic criteria for definite or probable disease. These data are taken from a study of CD8 T cells in Susac syndrome. Whole-study context: Patients with Susac syndrome had blood drawn and were at that point therapy-naive, on corticosteroids, or on intravenous immunoglobulin alone.

The V gene is TRBV28, the J gene TRBJ2-7; possibly TRBD1 or TRBD2 for D (5 bases each). This receptor was identified in a human donor with Susac syndrome. Input material: CD4+ T cells from PBMCs. This CDR3 is CATPLGTQAYEQYF. DNA of the CDR3: TGTGCCACCCCACTGGGGACCCAAGCCTACGAGCAGTACTTC.